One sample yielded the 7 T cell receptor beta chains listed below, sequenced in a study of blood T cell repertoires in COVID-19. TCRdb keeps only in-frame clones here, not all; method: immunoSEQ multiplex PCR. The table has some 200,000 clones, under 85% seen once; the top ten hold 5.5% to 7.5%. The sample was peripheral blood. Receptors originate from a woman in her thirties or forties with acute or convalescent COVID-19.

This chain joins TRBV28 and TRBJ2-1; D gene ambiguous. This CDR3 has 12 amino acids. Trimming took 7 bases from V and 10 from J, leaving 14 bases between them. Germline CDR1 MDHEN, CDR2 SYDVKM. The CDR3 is CASTEPQKEQFF. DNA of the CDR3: TGTGCCAGCACCGAACCCCAGAAAGAGCAGTTCTTC.

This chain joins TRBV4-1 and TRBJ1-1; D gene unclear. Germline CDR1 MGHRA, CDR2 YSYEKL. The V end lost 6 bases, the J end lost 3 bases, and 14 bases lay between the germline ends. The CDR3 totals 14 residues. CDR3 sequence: CASSQRRVYTEAFF. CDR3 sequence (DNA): TGCGCCAGCAGTCAACGGAGGGTTTACACTGAAGCTTTCTTT.

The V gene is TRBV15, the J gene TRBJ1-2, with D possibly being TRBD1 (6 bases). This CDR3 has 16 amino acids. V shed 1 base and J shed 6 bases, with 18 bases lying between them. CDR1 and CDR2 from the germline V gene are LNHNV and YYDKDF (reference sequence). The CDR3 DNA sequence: TGTGCCACCAGCAGAGTCGGGGGGGCGATTATTGATGGCTACACCTTC. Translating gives CATSRVGGAIIDGYTF.

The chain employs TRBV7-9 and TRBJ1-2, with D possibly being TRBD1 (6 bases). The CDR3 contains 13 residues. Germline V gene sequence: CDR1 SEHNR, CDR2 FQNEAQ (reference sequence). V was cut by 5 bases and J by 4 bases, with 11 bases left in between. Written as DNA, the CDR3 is TGTGCCAGCAGCCGGGACACCACCTATGGCTACACCTTC. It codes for CASSRDTTYGYTF.

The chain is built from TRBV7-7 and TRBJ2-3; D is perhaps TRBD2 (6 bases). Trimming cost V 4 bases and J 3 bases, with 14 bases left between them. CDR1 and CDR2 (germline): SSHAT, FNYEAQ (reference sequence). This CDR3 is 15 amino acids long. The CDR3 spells CASSSDPGGTDTQYF. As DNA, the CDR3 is TGTGCCAGCAGCTCGGACCCTGGGGGGACAGATACGCAGTATTTT. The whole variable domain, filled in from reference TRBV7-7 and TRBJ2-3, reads GAGVSQSPRYKVTKRGQDVTLRCDPISSHATLYWYQQALGQGPEFLTYFNYEAQPDKSGLPSDRFSAERPEGSISTLTIQRTEQRDSAMYRCASSSDPGGTDTQYFGPGTRLTVL.

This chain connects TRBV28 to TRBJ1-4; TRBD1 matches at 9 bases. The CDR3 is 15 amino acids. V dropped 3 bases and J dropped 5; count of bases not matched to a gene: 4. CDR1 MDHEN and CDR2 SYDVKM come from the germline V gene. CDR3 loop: CASSFPGTGNEKLFF. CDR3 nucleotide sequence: TGTGCCAGCAGTTTCCCCGGGACAGGGAATGAAAAACTGTTTTTT.

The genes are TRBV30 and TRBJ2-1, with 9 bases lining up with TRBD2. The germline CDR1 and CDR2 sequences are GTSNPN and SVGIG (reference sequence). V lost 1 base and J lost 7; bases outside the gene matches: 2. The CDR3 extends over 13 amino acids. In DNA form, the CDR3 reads TGTGCCTGGAGTGGCGGACTAGCGAATGAGCAGTTCTTC. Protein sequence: CAWSGGLANEQFF.